What follows is one T cell receptor (beta chain) and its context. This sample was taken from a study of T-cell memory formation after mild COVID-19. TCRdb fed the 5' RACE reads into MiXCR, producing one record per CDR3 protein. The sample lists hundreds of thousands of distinct CDR3 sequences; approximately 15% were seen once. The CDR3 runs to 14 residues. V lost 5 bases to trimming and J lost 6 bases, with 14 bases between them. CDR1 and CDR2 from the germline V gene are SNHLY and FYNNEI. The chain recombines TRBV2 with TRBJ2-1; no reliable D call. Material: PBMCs or a T cell subset sorted from them (not recorded which). The clonotype originates from an adult woman who had mild COVID-19 (a few samples of this study predate the infection). Cell type and time point are not known. CDR3 nucleotides: TGTGCCAGCAGTAAGAAACTAACGGCCAATGAGCAGTTCTTC. Its translation: CASSKKLTANEQFF.